The present entry profiles one T cell receptor beta chain with its context. The record originates from a study of blood T cell repertoires in COVID-19. The wider study: Acute-phase and convalescent COVID-19 samples originated in the United States, Italy and Spain. PBMCs, B-cell-depleted T cells, or T cells were the source of the cDNA or gDNA that made up the material.

Original analysis: Estimates of nucleated cell counts were drawn from the amplification of reference gene primers. The table came from immunoSEQ multiplex PCR; TCRdb's copy has only in-frame clones and leaves some out. That table is the source of V, J and clone size, and D and trimming were worked out from the DNA. The table lists approximately 67,000 clones, approximately 90% of them singletons, with 4.5% to 5.5% in the top ten. What was sequenced was peripheral blood. The receptor was derived from a woman aged 55-69 years with active COVID-19.

The CDR3 is CASSDVRYSNQPQHF. CDR3 DNA: TGTGCCAGCAGCGATGTCAGGTATAGCAATCAGCCCCAGCATTTT. The chain uses TRBV9 and TRBJ1-5; D unclear. CDR3 length: 15 amino acids. CDR1 and CDR2 (germline): SGDLS, YYNGEE. V shed 3 bases and J shed 0 bases, with 10 bases lying between them.